This T cell receptor beta chain was recorded in a study of cytomegalovirus exposure and HLA in healthy donors. Study findings and constraints: In vitro confirmation showed a few CMV-associated chains to be CMV antigen specific. In a later analysis, first-cohort TCR clusters were found to tend to co-occur in the approximately 110 validation repertoires. Researchers catalogued about 150 TCR beta chains as cytomegalovirus-associated.

Concerning this clone: As yet, its antigen is unknown.

Data came from immunoSEQ multiplex PCR; TCRdb stores just in-frame clones and leaves some out. Among 300,000 to 350,000 clones listed, 88% were seen once. Per the germline V gene, CDR1 is LNHDA and CDR2 is SQIVND (reference sequence). The CDR3 is made up of 14 amino acids. Trimming stripped 7 bases from V and 5 bases from J, with 17 bases between. The TCR comes from a man aged 30 to 39 in good health and CMV-seronegative. This chain links TRBV19 with TRBJ1-1; D is ambiguous. Material for sequencing was PBMCs. The chain's CDR3 is CASNPRSLMTEAFF. The DNA for the CDR3 is TGTGCCAGTAACCCGCGGAGTCTTATGACTGAAGCTTTCTTT.